This record looks at one TCR beta chain sequence and its context. The data derive from a study of blood T cell repertoires in COVID-19. Study background: Samples representing acute and convalescent COVID-19 were sourced from the United States, Italy and Spain.

Method: immunoSEQ multiplex PCR; TCRdb's copy keeps in-frame clones and lacks some. The sample yields about 400,000 clones, roughly 87% seen once. Germline V gives CDR1 LNHDA, CDR2 SQIVND (reference sequence). With V trimmed by 6 bases and J by 0 bases, 6 bases remained unmatched. The CDR3 is 15 residues long. The clonotype originates from a woman aged 40 to 50 with acute COVID-19. The sample was PBMCs or T cells enriched from blood (not recorded which). The chain has TRBV19 and TRBJ2-3; 7 bases line up with TRBD2. The CDR3 sequence: CASSWSGDSTDTQYF. CDR3 bases: TGTGCCAGTAGCTGGAGCGGGGATAGCACAGATACGCAGTATTTT.